This entry lists 24 T cell receptor beta chains sequenced from one sample in a study of radiation and T cells in renal cell carcinoma. Time point reported: blood 4 weeks post-SBRT, at nephrectomy. Treatment defined: 15 Gy SBRT to primary tumor, nephrectomy 4 weeks later. The method was immunoSEQ multiplex PCR; TCRdb's version includes in-frame clones alone and lacks a portion of them. The sample records about 77,000 clones, less than 85% being singletons. Sequenced material: blood, taken from a patient whose treatment included radiotherapy and nephrectomy. The receptors derive from a woman aged 60-75 years with renal cell carcinoma.

The chain couples TRBV11-3 to TRBJ2-3; D unresolved. Germline V CDR1 and CDR2: SGHNT, YENEEA. The V end was cut by 3 bases, the J end by 0 bases, with 4 bases between. CDR3 size: 13 residues. CDR3 nucleotide sequence: TGTGCCAGCAGCTTGAGCAGCACAGATACGCAGTATTTT. Its translation: CASSLSSTDTQYF.

The chain couples TRBV5-1 to TRBJ1-4; 8 bases agree with TRBD1. V shed 0 bases, J shed 8 bases, and the junction held 6 bases outside the gene matches. Looked up from germline, CDR1 is SGHRS and CDR2 is YFSETQ. CDR3 length: 15 residues. The CDR3: CASSLAGTGGEKLFF. The CDR3 region has the DNA TGCGCCAGCAGCTTGGCCGGGACAGGAGGGGAAAAACTGTTTTTT.

The rearrangement uses TRBV7-2 and TRBJ2-3, with D possibly being TRBD2 (6 bases). Trimming removed 2 bases at V and 3 bases at J, with 15 bases between. This CDR3 contains 16 residues. Germline V lookup: CDR1 SGHTA, CDR2 FQGNSA. The CDR3 protein is CASSLSTGELTDTQYF. The CDR3, as DNA: TGTGCCAGCAGCTTATCTACGGGAGAGTTAACAGATACGCAGTATTTT.

The rearrangement uses TRBV6-5 and TRBJ2-1; D possibly corresponds to TRBD2 (6 bases). Germline V gene sequence: CDR1 MNHEY, CDR2 SVGAGI. Trimming left V 10 bases short and J 10 bases short, with 26 bases between. The CDR3 is 15 residues long. The CDR3 DNA sequence: TGTGCCACGCGCCGGGCGGCGGGGCTTCGCGGGGAGCAGTTCTTC. Residues: CATRRAAGLRGEQFF.

CDR3 residues: CASSLGSGHSYGYTF. CDR3 coding DNA: TGTGCCAGCAGCTTAGGGTCCGGACACAGCTATGGCTACACCTTC. The chain combines TRBV7-3 with TRBJ1-2, with a weak D call TRBD1 (5 bases). This CDR3 spans 15 amino acids. V lost 2 bases and J lost 4, with 14 bases in between. Germline V lookup: CDR1 SGHTA, CDR2 FQGTGA.

This chain uses TRBV5-1 with TRBJ1-4, with D hard to call. CDR1 is SGHRS and CDR2 is YFSETQ in the germline V gene. The V end lost 1 base, the J end lost 2 bases, and 12 bases lay between the germline ends. The CDR3 covers 16 residues. The CDR3 region has the DNA TGCGCCAGCAGCTTGAGCCCTCCGGGGACTAATGAAAAACTGTTTTTT. Its protein is CASSLSPPGTNEKLFF.

The count of this clone is one. The genes are TRBV28 and TRBJ1-2; 9 positions agree with TRBD1. Losses at the gene ends were 6 bases for V and 8 bases for J; bases not matched to a gene: 10. The CDR3 runs to 14 residues. CDR1 and CDR2 from the germline V gene are MDHEN and SYDVKM. The CDR3, as DNA: TGTGCCAGCAGACCCACAGGGGGCGCGAGAGGCTACACCTTC. This encodes CASRPTGGARGYTF.

Points on this clone: Additional DNA sequences in this sample encode the identical CDR3. This chain connects TRBV5-1 to TRBJ2-7; 8 nucleotides line up with TRBD1. The CDR3 extends over 12 amino acids. V lost 3 bases and J lost 6; bases outside the gene matches: 2. CDR1 and CDR2 (germline): SGHRS, YFSETQ. CDR3 DNA: TGCGCCAGCAGCTGGACAGGGAGCGAGCAGTACTTC. It yields the protein CASSWTGSEQYF.

This rearrangement joins TRBV19 to TRBJ1-1; TRBD1 matches 8 bases. Germline values: CDR1 LNHDA, CDR2 SQIVND (reference sequence). The ends lost 9 bases at V and 2 bases at J; junction bases unmatched: 14. The CDR3 covers 16 residues. This CDR3 reads CASVQTGAISNTEAFF. CDR3 bases: TGTGCCAGCGTTCAGACAGGGGCCATATCCAACACTGAAGCTTTCTTT.

J is TRBJ2-5 and V is TRBV5-1; TRBD2 matches at 12 bases. J lost 5 bases, V lost 4 bases, and 9 bases had no gene match. CDR1 is SGHRS and CDR2 is YFSETQ in the germline V gene. The CDR3 extends over 16 amino acids. The CDR3 bases are TGCGCCAGCAGCCCCGGACTAGCGGGAATCGTGGAGACCCAGTACTTC. This translates into CASSPGLAGIVETQYF.

The chain couples TRBV2 to TRBJ2-7, with TRBD1 matching over 7 bases. Germline V gene data show CDR1 as SNHLY and CDR2 as FYNNEI. The J segment lost 2 bases and the V segment lost 5 bases, leaving 6 bases of the junction unmatched. CDR3 length equals 14 residues. Here the CDR3 reads CASSRTGATYEQYF. CDR3 nucleotide sequence: TGTGCCAGCAGTCGAACAGGGGCGACCTACGAGCAGTACTTC.

The genes are TRBV6-6 and TRBJ2-2, with D possibly TRBD1 on 5 matching bases. V lost 6 bases to trimming and J lost 13 bases, with 18 bases between them. Looked up from germline, CDR1 is MNHNY and CDR2 is SVGAGI (reference sequence). This CDR3 contains 13 residues. As DNA, the CDR3 is TGTGCCAGCAGCCTGCCCCCCCAGGGTGGGCTGTTTTTT. This encodes CASSLPPQGGLFF.

The chain couples TRBV6-5 to TRBJ1-4; 7 nucleotides line up with TRBD1. The CDR3 spans 15 residues. Germline V gene sequence: CDR1 MNHEY, CDR2 SVGAGI. The V segment lost 0 bases and the J segment 6 bases; nucleotides outside the gene matches: 4. The CDR3 sequence: CASSYSFRGDEKLFF. CDR3 coding DNA: TGTGCCAGCAGTTACTCGTTCAGGGGGGATGAAAAACTGTTTTTT.

The chain couples TRBV28 to TRBJ1-1, with TRBD1 as a possible D gene (5 bases). Between the trimmed V and J ends, which lost 3 bases and 5 bases, there was a span of 22 bases. CDR1 is MDHEN, CDR2 SYDVKM, per germline. The CDR3 has 17 residues. The CDR3 region is CASSFPGPTPGATEAFF. CDR3 nucleotide sequence: TGTGCCAGCAGTTTCCCGGGTCCCACTCCCGGGGCGACTGAAGCTTTCTTT.

The CDR3 bases are TGTGCCAGCAGTGAATGGGGCGGAGCCTATGGCTACACCTTC. Its translation is CASSEWGGAYGYTF. The V and J genes are TRBV25-1 and TRBJ1-2, with a weak D call TRBD1 (5 bases). With 1 base removed from V and 4 bases from J, the gap between germline ends came to 10 bases. Germline V gives CDR1 MGHDK, CDR2 SYGVNS. This CDR3 region has 14 residues.

The gene calls are TRBV2 and TRBJ2-1; perhaps TRBD1 as D (5 bases). Per the germline V gene, CDR1 is SNHLY and CDR2 is FYNNEI. The V end was cut by 7 bases, the J end by 6 bases, with 19 bases between. The CDR3 contains 15 residues. The chain's CDR3 is CASTGQQGLGNEQFF. The CDR3 DNA reads TGTGCCAGCACCGGGCAGCAGGGTTTAGGCAATGAGCAGTTCTTC. The full variable domain, in which reference TRBV2 and TRBJ2-1 provide the parts outside the CDR3, is EPEVTQTPSHQVTQMGQEVILRCVPISNHLYFYWYRQILGQKVEFLVSFYNNEISEKSEIFDDQFSVERPDGSNFTLKIRSTKLEDSAMYFCASTGQQGLGNEQFFGPGTRLTVL.

The chain links TRBV5-6 to TRBJ2-7; tentatively, D is TRBD1 (6 bases). The V gene lost 4 bases and the J gene lost 3 bases, with 8 bases spanning the gap. This CDR3 region has 12 residues. Germline V gene sequence: CDR1 SGHDT, CDR2 YYEEEE. The CDR3 loop is CASSRDNYEQYF. CDR3 DNA sequence: TGTGCCAGCAGCCGGGACAACTACGAGCAGTACTTC.

The rearrangement links TRBV4-2 to TRBJ1-5, with D maybe TRBD1 (5 bases). CDR1 and CDR2 (germline): LGHNA, YNFKEQ. V was trimmed by 0 bases and J by 9 bases, leaving 15 bases between them. There are 15 residues in the CDR3. CDR3 sequence reads: CASSQEGGLRGPQHF. The CDR3 nucleotides read TGTGCCAGCAGCCAAGAAGGTGGTCTTAGGGGGCCCCAGCATTTT.

V gene TRBV4-1 combines with J gene TRBJ1-2; no clear D. CDR3 length: 13 amino acids. V dropped 4 bases and J dropped 7 bases, with 13 bases sitting between them. Germline values: CDR1 MGHRA, CDR2 YSYEKL. The CDR3 protein is CASSPGERAGYTF. CDR3 coding DNA: TGCGCCAGCAGCCCGGGCGAGAGGGCTGGCTACACCTTC.

This sequence joins TRBV11-2 and TRBJ1-1; D not resolved. The germline V gene encodes CDR1 SGHAT and CDR2 FQNNGV. The germline V and J ends were trimmed by 0 bases and 6 bases, with 5 bases remaining between them. The CDR3 totals 12 residues. CDR3 nucleotides: TGTGCCAGCAGCTTAGAAGTCTCTGAAGCTTTCTTT. It is translated as CASSLEVSEAFF. The full variable domain, completed using reference TRBV11-2 and TRBJ1-1, is EAGVAQSPRYKIIEKRQSVAFWCNPISGHATLYWYQQILGQGPKLLIQFQNNGVVDDSQLPKDRFSAERLKGVDSTLKIQPAKLEDSAVYLCASSLEVSEAFFGQGTRLTVV.

The CDR3 protein is CASSTGPRTDTQYF. In DNA, the CDR3 is TGTGCCAGCAGCACAGGGCCCCGCACAGATACGCAGTATTTT. The V gene is TRBV28, the J gene TRBJ2-3; a weak D match, TRBD1 (6 bases). This CDR3 comprises 14 residues. Germline CDR1 is MDHEN and CDR2 is SYDVKM. V dropped 6 bases and J dropped 1 base, with 11 bases sitting between them.

This chain connects TRBV28 to TRBJ2-1, with 11 nucleotides matching TRBD1. Germline CDR1 reads MDHEN; CDR2 reads SYDVKM. The ends lost 3 bases at V and 8 bases at J; junction bases unmatched: 12. The CDR3 covers 17 residues. In DNA, the CDR3 is TGTGCCAGCAGTTTTTGGAGTTGGGACAGGGGGACCTATGAGCAGTTCTTC. This codes for CASSFWSWDRGTYEQFF.

V and J are TRBV7-2 and TRBJ1-1; weak D call: TRBD1 (5 bases). Germline assignment: CDR1 SGHTA and CDR2 FQGNSA. CDR3 size: 14 residues. V gave up 5 bases and J gave up 4 bases, with 14 bases separating them. The CDR3 here is CASSLGPGGTEAFF. The CDR3 DNA follows: TGTGCCAGCAGCCTCGGGCCGGGGGGCACTGAAGCTTTCTTT.

V is TRBV15 and J is TRBJ2-5, with 8 bases identical to TRBD2. The CDR3 contains 15 residues. Germline V gene lookup returns CDR1 LNHNV and CDR2 YYDKDF (reference sequence). After removal of 0 bases from V and 4 bases from J, the junction contained 4 bases not matched to a gene. This chain's CDR3 is CATSRDPGGSETQYF. CDR3 DNA sequence: TGTGCCACCAGCAGAGATCCGGGAGGGTCAGAGACCCAGTACTTC. The variable domain in full, completed from reference TRBV15 and TRBJ2-5, reads DAMVIQNPRYQVTQFGKPVTLSCSQTLNHNVMYWYQQKSSQAPKLLFHYYDKDFNNEADTPDNFQSRRPNTSFCFLDIRSPGLGDTAMYLCATSRDPGGSETQYFGPGTRLLVL.